The clone carrying this T cell receptor beta chain appeared many times. This CDR3 has 15 amino acids. Germline-derived CDR1 and CDR2 are SGHTA and FQGNSA. V was cut by 2 bases and J by 4 bases, with 12 bases left in between. The record originates from a study of low-dose radiotherapy and immunotherapy resistance in tumors. Stated time point: after trial treatment. Sample treatment: LDRT plus nivolumab, ipilimumab, low-dose cyclophosphamide and aspirin (RACIN trial). Alpha and beta chains were covered, as first-strand cDNA relied on TRAV- and TRBV-specific primers. TCR amplification used around 20 PCR cycles, a constant-region primer and a V-primer adapter. Using its own MiXCR run on the reads, TCRdb lists one record per CDR3 protein. This table holds some 94,000 distinct CDR3 sequences, 20% found once.

The sequence was collected from a female donor with ovarian cancer. The sequencing used PBMCs, collected after low-dose radiotherapy plus immunotherapy. The chain employs TRBV7-2 and TRBJ1-3, with a weak D call TRBD1 (6 bases). The DNA for the CDR3 is TGTGCCAGCAGCTTAATCAGGGGCTCAGGAAACACCATATATTTT. Amino acid sequence: CASSLIRGSGNTIYF.